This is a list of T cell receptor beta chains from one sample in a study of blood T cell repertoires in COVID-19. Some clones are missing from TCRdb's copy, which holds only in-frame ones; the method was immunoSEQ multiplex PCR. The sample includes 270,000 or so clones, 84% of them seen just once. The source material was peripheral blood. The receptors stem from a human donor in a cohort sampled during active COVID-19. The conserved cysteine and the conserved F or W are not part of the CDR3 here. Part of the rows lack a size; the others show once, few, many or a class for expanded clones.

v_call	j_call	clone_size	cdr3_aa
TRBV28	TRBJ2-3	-	ASSFSGANTDTQY
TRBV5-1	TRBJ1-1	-	ASSRTGNTEAF
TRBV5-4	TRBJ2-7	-	ASSLGSDKPRYEQY
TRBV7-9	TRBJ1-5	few	ASSSGDIRHQPQH
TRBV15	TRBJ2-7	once	ATSRDGFDGSLSEQY
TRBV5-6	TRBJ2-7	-	ASSLSLAVSYEQY
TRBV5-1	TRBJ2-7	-	ASSISGTGKYEQY
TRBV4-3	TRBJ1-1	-	ASSPQGGGTEAF
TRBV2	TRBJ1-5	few	ASSERGSNQPQH
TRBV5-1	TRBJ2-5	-	ASSLRLALQETQY
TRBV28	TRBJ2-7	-	ASSAYKDLLGYEQY
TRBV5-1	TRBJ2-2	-	ASSLGLAGYHGELF
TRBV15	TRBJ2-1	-	ATSTPRLANSYNEQF
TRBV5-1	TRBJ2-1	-	ASSTGRISYNEQF
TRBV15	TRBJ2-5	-	ATSRGLVQETQY
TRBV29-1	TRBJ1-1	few	SVVDTPKAF
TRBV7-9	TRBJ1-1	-	ASSLGGGTEAF